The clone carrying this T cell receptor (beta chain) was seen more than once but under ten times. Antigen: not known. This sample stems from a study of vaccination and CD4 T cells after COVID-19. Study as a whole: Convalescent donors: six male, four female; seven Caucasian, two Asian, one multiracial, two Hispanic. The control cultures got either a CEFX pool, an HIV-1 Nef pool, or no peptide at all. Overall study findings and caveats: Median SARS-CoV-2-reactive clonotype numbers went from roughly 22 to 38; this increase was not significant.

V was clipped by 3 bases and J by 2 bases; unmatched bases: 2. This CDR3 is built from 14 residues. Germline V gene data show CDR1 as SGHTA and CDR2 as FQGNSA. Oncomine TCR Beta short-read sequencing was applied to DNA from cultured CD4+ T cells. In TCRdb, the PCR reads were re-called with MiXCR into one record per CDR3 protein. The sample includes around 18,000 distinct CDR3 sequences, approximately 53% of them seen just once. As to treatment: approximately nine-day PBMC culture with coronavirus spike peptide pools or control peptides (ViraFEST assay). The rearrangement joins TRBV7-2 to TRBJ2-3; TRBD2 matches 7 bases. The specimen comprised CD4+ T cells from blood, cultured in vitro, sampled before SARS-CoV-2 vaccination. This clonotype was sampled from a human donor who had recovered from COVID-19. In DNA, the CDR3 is TGTGCCAGCAGCTTTACTAGCGACACAGATACGCAGTATTTT. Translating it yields CASSFTSDTDTQYF. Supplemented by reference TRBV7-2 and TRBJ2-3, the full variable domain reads GAGVSQSPSNKVTEKGKDVELRCDPISGHTALYWYRQSLGQGLEFLIYFQGNSAPDKSGLPSDRFSAERTGGSVSTLTIQRTQQEDSAVYLCASSFTSDTDTQYFGPGTRLTVL.